The 2 T cell receptor beta chains below come from one sample, sequenced in a study of cytomegalovirus exposure and HLA in healthy donors. The primer mix had 60 Vbeta and 13 Jbeta primers. Here immunoSEQ multiplex PCR was the method, and the copy in TCRdb shows in-frame clones only, minus some. The sample gives 160,000 or so clones, approximately 72% of which show up once; under 3% is in the top ten. Input material: PBMCs. The source of these receptors is a human donor in good health.

This clone was counted only a few times. The rearrangement links TRBV14 to TRBJ2-7; 7 nucleotides align to TRBD1. V was clipped by 1 base and J by 6 bases; unmatched bases: 9. This CDR3 has 15 residues. Looked up from germline, CDR1 is SGHDN and CDR2 is FVKESK. This CDR3 is CASSQGRDRVCEQYF. CDR3 in DNA: TGTGCCAGCAGCCAAGGCCGGGACAGAGTATGCGAGCAGTACTTC.

This clone was counted between two and nine times. V gene TRBV6-6 combines with J gene TRBJ2-7; 7 bases line up with TRBD2. Germline trimming cut 6 bases from V and 0 bases from J; bases unmatched to any gene: 2. Germline V CDR1 and CDR2: MNHNY, SVGAGI (reference sequence). The CDR3 runs to 13 residues. CDR3 sequence reads: CASRWTSSYEQYF. As DNA, the CDR3 is TGTGCCAGCAGGTGGACTAGCTCCTACGAGCAGTACTTC.